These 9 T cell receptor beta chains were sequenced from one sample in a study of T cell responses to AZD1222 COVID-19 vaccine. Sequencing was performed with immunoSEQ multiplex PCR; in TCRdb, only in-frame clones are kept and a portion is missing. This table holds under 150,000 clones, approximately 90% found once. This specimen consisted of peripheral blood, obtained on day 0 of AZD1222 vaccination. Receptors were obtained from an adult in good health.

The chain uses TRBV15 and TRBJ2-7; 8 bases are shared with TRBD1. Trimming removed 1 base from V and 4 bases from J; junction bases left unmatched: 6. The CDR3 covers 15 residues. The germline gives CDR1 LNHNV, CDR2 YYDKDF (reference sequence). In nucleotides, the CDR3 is TGTGCCACCAGCAGAGCTGCGGACAGGGAGTACGAGCAGTACTTC. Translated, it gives CATSRAADREYEQYF. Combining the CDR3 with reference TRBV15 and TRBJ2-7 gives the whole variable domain DAMVIQNPRYQVTQFGKPVTLSCSQTLNHNVMYWYQQKSSQAPKLLFHYYDKDFNNEADTPDNFQSRRPNTSFCFLDIRSPGLGDTAMYLCATSRAADREYEQYFGPGTRLTVT.

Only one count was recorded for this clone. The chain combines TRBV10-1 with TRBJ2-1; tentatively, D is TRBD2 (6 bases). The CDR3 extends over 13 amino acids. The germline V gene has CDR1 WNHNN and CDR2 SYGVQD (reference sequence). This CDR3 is CATSEGLYNEQFF. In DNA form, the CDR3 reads TGCGCAACTTCGGAGGGGCTCTACAATGAGCAGTTCTTC.

In DNA form, the CDR3 reads TGCGCCAGCTTACTAGCGGGAGATACGCAGTATTTT. Protein sequence: CASLLAGDTQYF. This chain joins TRBV10-2 and TRBJ2-3, with 9 bases fitting TRBD2. Germline CDR1 reads WSHSY; CDR2 reads SAAADI. Trimming at V came to 8 bases and at J to 5 bases, leaving 2 bases not matched to a gene. The CDR3 contains 12 residues.

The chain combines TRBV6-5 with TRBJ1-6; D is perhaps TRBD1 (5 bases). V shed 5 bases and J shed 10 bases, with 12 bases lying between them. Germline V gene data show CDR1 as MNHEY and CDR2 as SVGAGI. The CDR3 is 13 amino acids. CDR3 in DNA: TGTGCCAGCAGTCGGCCCCAGGGATCACCCCTCCACTTT. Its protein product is CASSRPQGSPLHF.

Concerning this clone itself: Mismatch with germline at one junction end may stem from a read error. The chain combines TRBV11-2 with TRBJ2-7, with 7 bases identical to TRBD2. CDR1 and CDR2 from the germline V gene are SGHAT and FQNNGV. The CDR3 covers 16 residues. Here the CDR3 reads CASSLEAGARPGEQYF. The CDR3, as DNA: TGTGCCAGCAGCCTAGAGGCGGGAGCCCGTCCCGGCGAGCAGTACTTC.

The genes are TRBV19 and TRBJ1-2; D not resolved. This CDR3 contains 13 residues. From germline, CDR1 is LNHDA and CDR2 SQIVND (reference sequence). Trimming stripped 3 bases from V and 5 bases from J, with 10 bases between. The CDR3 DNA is TGTGCCAGTAGTATTCCGAGCCGTTATGGCTACACCTTC. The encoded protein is CASSIPSRYGYTF.

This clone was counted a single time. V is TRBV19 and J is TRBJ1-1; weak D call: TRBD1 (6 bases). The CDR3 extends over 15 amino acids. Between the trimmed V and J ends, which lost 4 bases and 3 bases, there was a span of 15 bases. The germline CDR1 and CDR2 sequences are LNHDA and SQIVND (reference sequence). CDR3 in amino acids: CASSRRDRRDTEAFF. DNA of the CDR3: TGTGCCAGTAGTAGGCGTGACAGGCGGGACACTGAAGCTTTCTTT.

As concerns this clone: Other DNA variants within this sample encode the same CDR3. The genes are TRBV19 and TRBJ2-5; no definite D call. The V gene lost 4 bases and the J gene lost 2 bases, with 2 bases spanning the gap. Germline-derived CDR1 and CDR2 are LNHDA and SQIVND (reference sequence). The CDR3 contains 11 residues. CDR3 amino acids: CASSTQETQYF. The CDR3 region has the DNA TGTGCCAGTAGTACTCAAGAGACCCAGTACTTC.

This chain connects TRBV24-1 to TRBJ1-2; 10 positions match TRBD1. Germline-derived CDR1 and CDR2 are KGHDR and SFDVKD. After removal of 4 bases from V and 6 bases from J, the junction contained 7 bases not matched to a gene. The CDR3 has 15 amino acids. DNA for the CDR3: TGTGCCACCAGTGACCCCAGACAGGGGGCGGATGGCTACACCTTC. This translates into CATSDPRQGADGYTF.